The text below deals with one TCR beta chain. Its antigen is as yet unknown. This entry belongs to a study of OX40 agonist ivuxolimab in advanced cancers. The wider study: Patients undergoing dose escalation presented with hepatocellular carcinoma, melanoma, renal cell or head and neck cancer. Study results and limitations: Antigens targeted by the expanded peripheral T cells were not determined.

With autoimmune disease history or systemic immunosuppression, patients were excluded. At baseline, cycle 4 day 1, and cycle 7 day 1, blood was sampled. The method was immunoSEQ multiplex PCR; TCRdb's version includes in-frame clones alone and lacks a portion of them. The table has tens of thousands of clones, roughly nine tenths seen once. The germline CDR1 and CDR2 sequences are MGHRA and YSYEKL. The CDR3 is made up of 16 amino acids. The V segment lost 2 bases and the J segment 3 bases; nucleotides outside the gene matches: 8. The chain is built from TRBV4-1 and TRBJ2-7; 9 bases agree with TRBD1. This receptor was identified in an adult with an advanced solid tumor such as melanoma, head and neck, liver or kidney cancer. This specimen consisted of CD4+ or CD8+ T cells sorted from blood, obtained in a trial of the OX40 agonist ivuxolimab. CDR3 sequence: CASSQIVGQGNYEQYF. In nucleotides, the CDR3 is TGCGCCAGCAGCCAAATCGTTGGACAGGGGAACTACGAGCAGTACTTC.